The 10 T cell receptor beta chains listed next were all sequenced from one sample in a study of cytomegalovirus exposure and HLA in healthy donors. The PCR ran on 60 Vbeta and 13 Jbeta primers. Measured with immunoSEQ multiplex PCR; TCRdb has only the in-frame clones, and not every one. This sample has about 140,000 clones; 88% occur once, and the top ten carry more than 0.5%. The specimen was PBMCs. The receptors were sampled from a woman between 40 and 50 years old in good health and CMV-seronegative.

The genes are TRBV18 and TRBJ2-3; 9 bases align to TRBD1. Germline V gene data show CDR1 as KGHSH and CDR2 as LQKENI. The V and J ends lost 3 bases and 10 bases, in that order; junction bases with no gene match: 14. The CDR3 runs 16 residues. This chain's CDR3 is CASSPGVGTGPFPQYF. The CDR3 coding sequence is TGTGCCAGCTCACCTGGGGTCGGGACAGGGCCCTTCCCGCAGTATTTT. Drawing the rest from reference TRBV18 and TRBJ2-3, the complete variable domain is NAGVMQNPRHLVRRRGQEARLRCSPMKGHSHVYWYRQLPEEGLKFMVYLQKENIIDESGMPKERFSAEFPKEGPSILRIQQVVRGDSAAYFCASSPGVGTGPFPQYFGPGTRLTVL.

V and J are TRBV27 and TRBJ2-7, with a weak D call TRBD2 (5 bases). This CDR3 is built from 12 residues. V lost 3 bases and J 7 bases, leaving 10 bases between the germline ends. Germline assignment: CDR1 MNHEY and CDR2 SMNVEV (reference sequence). CDR3 DNA sequence: TGTGCCAGCAGTTTCCCGGGGTGGGAGCAGTACTTC. Amino acid sequence: CASSFPGWEQYF.

This clone was detected once. The CDR3 sequence is CASSPGQGGGEAFF. CDR3 in DNA: TGTGCCAGCAGCCCAGGACAGGGGGGCGGTGAAGCTTTCTTT. V usage is TRBV9 and J usage is TRBJ1-1; 10 nucleotides line up with TRBD1. Per the germline V gene, CDR1 is SGDLS and CDR2 is YYNGEE. CDR3 length: 14 residues. V lost 4 bases, J lost 7 bases, and 7 bases stayed unmatched.

This sequence joins TRBV7-9 and TRBJ1-4, with TRBD1 matching over 11 bases. After removal of 3 bases from V and 11 bases from J, the junction contained 11 bases not matched to a gene. This CDR3 region has 16 residues. The germline CDR1 and CDR2 sequences are SEHNR and FQNEAQ (reference sequence). CDR3 coding DNA: TGTGCCAGCAGCTTGGAGCCGGGACAGGGGGTTTGGAAACTGTTTTTT. Translated, it gives CASSLEPGQGVWKLFF.

This clone was picked up one time. The chain is built from TRBV7-9 and TRBJ2-7; D gene uncertain. The CDR3 has 10 amino acids. In germline, CDR1 is SEHNR, CDR2 FQNEAQ (reference sequence). Trimming stripped 5 bases from V and 7 bases from J, with 6 bases between. The CDR3 loop is CASSAGEQYF. The CDR3 DNA is TGTGCCAGCAGCGCCGGGGAGCAGTACTTC. The variable domain in full, with the rest retrieved from reference TRBV7-9 and TRBJ2-7, is DTGVSQNPRHKITKRGQNVTFRCDPISEHNRLYWYRQTLGQGPEFLTYFQNEAQLEKSRLLSDRFSAERPKGSFSTLEIQRTEQGDSAMYLCASSAGEQYFGPGTRLTVT.

The chain joins TRBV29-1 to TRBJ2-3, with D unclear. Trimming shortened V by 3 bases and J by 3 bases, and 10 bases separated the two germline ends. CDR1 SQVTM and CDR2 ANQGSEA come from the germline V gene. CDR3 size: 13 residues. CDR3 bases: TGCAGCGTTGAGTGGCAGGAAACAGATACGCAGTATTTT. This codes for CSVEWQETDTQYF.

The CDR3 DNA reads as TGTGCCAGCAGCTCACCTAGCTCCTACGAGCAGTACTTC. Translating gives CASSSPSSYEQYF. The chain carries TRBV11-3 and TRBJ2-7; D remains unclear. Trimming took off 4 bases at V and 0 bases at J, with 7 bases between the two ends. The CDR3 sequence is 13 residues long. Per the germline V gene, CDR1 is SGHNT and CDR2 is YENEEA.

The chain employs TRBV5-1 and TRBJ1-2; weak D call: TRBD1 (5 bases). CDR3 length: 12 residues. CDR1 and CDR2 from the germline V gene are SGHRS and YFSETQ. V lost 3 bases, J lost 4 bases, and 7 bases lay in between. The CDR3 DNA reads TGCGCCAGCAGCTCGGGGGGCTATGGCTACACCTTC. It is translated as CASSSGGYGYTF.

The chain carries TRBV28 and TRBJ1-2; 10 bases map to TRBD1. The ends lost 5 bases at V and 4 bases at J; junction bases unmatched: 4. This CDR3 comprises 14 residues. CDR1 MDHEN and CDR2 SYDVKM come from the germline V gene. CDR3 residues: CASSGQGGFYGYTF. CDR3 DNA: TGTGCCAGCAGTGGACAGGGGGGCTTCTATGGCTACACCTTC.

The chain uses TRBV18 and TRBJ1-2, with TRBD1 matching 7 bases. The CDR3 length is 14 residues. The V segment lost 4 bases and the J segment 3 bases; nucleotides outside the gene matches: 5. Germline CDR1 and CDR2: KGHSH and LQKENI. CDR3 DNA sequence: TGTGCCAGCTCACAAAACCAGGGGGACTATGGCTACACCTTC. Its translation is CASSQNQGDYGYTF.